The 21 T cell receptor beta chains below come from one sample, sequenced in a study of T cell changes during pregnancy in multiple sclerosis (dated 2019 in TCRdb). Library prep was done by the immunoSEQ multiplex PCR assay. This immuneACCESS table, as held by TCRdb, lists in-frame sequences with V and J called but not all clones. Of the missing ones, under half trace to an unresolved V gene in checked studies; the others have no known cause. Here the sample has about 18,000 clones; approximately 90% occur a single time. The ten largest make up about 1.3% of the sample. The specimen comprised CD4+ T cells from peripheral blood mononuclear cells, sampled in the first trimester of pregnancy. Receptor source: a female donor in good health, enrolled as a control in a pregnancy study.

The V and J genes are TRBV7-2 and TRBJ2-1; TRBD2 agrees at 12 bases. The CDR3 has 14 amino acids. Germline CDR1 reads SGHTA; CDR2 reads FQGNSA. V shed 2 bases, J shed 8 bases, and the junction held 1 base outside the gene matches. CDR3 protein: CASSLLAGGDEQFF. DNA of the CDR3: TGTGCCAGCAGCTTACTAGCGGGAGGGGATGAGCAGTTCTTC.

This chain joins TRBV19 and TRBJ2-7; TRBD2 might be the D (5 bases). Germline CDR1 reads LNHDA; CDR2 reads SQIVND (reference sequence). The CDR3 length is 15 residues. The V and J ends lost 10 bases and 0 bases respectively, with 19 bases between them. The CDR3 reads CATQASGTSSYEQYF. CDR3 nucleotides: TGTGCCACCCAAGCGAGCGGAACTAGCTCCTACGAGCAGTACTTC. The variable domain in full, with the rest retrieved from reference TRBV19 and TRBJ2-7, is DGGITQSPKYLFRKEGQNVTLSCEQNLNHDAMYWYRQDPGQGLRLIYYSQIVNDFQKGDIAEGYSVSREKKESFPLTVTSAQKNPTAFYLCATQASGTSSYEQYFGPGTRLTVT.

The chain joins TRBV18 to TRBJ2-5; D ambiguous. The CDR3 has 14 amino acids. V dropped 2 bases and J dropped 2 bases, with 9 bases sitting between them. CDR1 is KGHSH and CDR2 is LQKENI in the germline V gene. As DNA, the CDR3 is TGTGCCAGCTCACCAATGGCAGAACAAGAGACCCAGTACTTC. Translating it yields CASSPMAEQETQYF.

The J gene is TRBJ2-1, the V gene TRBV19; TRBD2 matches 7 bases. Trimming took 5 bases from V and 4 from J; bases not matched to a gene: 8. Germline V gives CDR1 LNHDA, CDR2 SQIVND (reference sequence). CDR3 length equals 15 residues. The CDR3, as DNA: TGTGCCAGTAGTGAGGCGGGAGTGACATACAATGAGCAGTTCTTC. Translation: CASSEAGVTYNEQFF.

This chain connects TRBV7-8 to TRBJ2-2; no definite D call. This CDR3 comprises 15 residues. Germline lookup yields CDR1 SGHVS and CDR2 FQNEAQ. V lost 5 bases and J 2 bases, leaving 12 bases between the germline ends. The CDR3 loop reads CASSPVGQNTGELFF. For the CDR3, the DNA is TGTGCCAGCAGCCCCGTGGGCCAAAACACCGGGGAGCTGTTTTTT.

A single count supports this clone. The CDR3 DNA reads as TGCAGCGCCGAGGGACAAGGCTCCTACAATGAGCAGTTCTTC. This codes for CSAEGQGSYNEQFF. The V call is TRBV29-1, the J call TRBJ2-1; tentative D call: TRBD1 (6 bases). The CDR3 runs 14 residues. Germline V gene sequence: CDR1 SQVTM, CDR2 ANQGSEA. Trimming shortened V by 7 bases and J by 0 bases, and 13 bases separated the two germline ends.

The chain carries TRBV6-5 and TRBJ2-2; TRBD2 matches at 8 bases. The V segment lost 8 bases and the J segment 1 base; nucleotides outside the gene matches: 3. The CDR3 is 14 residues long. CDR1 and CDR2 (germline): MNHEY, SVGAGI. The CDR3 nucleotides are TGTGCCAGCCACCTAGCGGGGAACACCGGGGAGCTGTTTTTT. Translating gives CASHLAGNTGELFF.

V and J are TRBV29-1 and TRBJ2-2; TRBD1 might be the D (5 bases). From germline, CDR1 is SQVTM and CDR2 ANQGSEA. The CDR3 is 14 residues long. V lost 4 bases and J 2 bases, leaving 11 bases between the germline ends. The CDR3 DNA is TGCAGCGTTGGTTTACAGGTTAACACCGGGGAGCTGTTTTTT. It specifies CSVGLQVNTGELFF.

The chain joins TRBV6-1 to TRBJ1-2; tentative D call: TRBD1 (5 bases). Between the trimmed V and J ends, which lost 5 bases and 2 bases, there was a span of 12 bases. The CDR3 runs to 14 residues. Germline-derived CDR1 and CDR2 are MNHNS and SASEGT. CDR3 sequence: CASSLRAPNYGYTF. Here the CDR3 DNA reads TGTGCCAGCAGTCTCAGGGCCCCCAACTATGGCTACACCTTC.

The chain couples TRBV6-6 to TRBJ2-7; the match to TRBD1 covers 8 bases. The CDR3 length is 15 residues. In germline, CDR1 is MNHNY, CDR2 SVGAGI (reference sequence). J lost 2 bases, V lost 4 bases, and 7 bases had no gene match. CDR3: CASSSYQQGAYEQYF. Here the CDR3 DNA reads TGTGCCAGCAGTTCCTACCAACAGGGGGCCTACGAGCAGTACTTC.

V usage is TRBV7-6 and J usage is TRBJ1-5, with D hard to call. CDR1 SGHVS and CDR2 FNYEAQ come from the germline V gene. The V end was cut by 2 bases, the J end by 5 bases, with 10 bases between. The CDR3 is 14 residues long. DNA of the CDR3: TGTGCCAGCAGCTTACTTGTCGGGGATCAGCCCCAGCATTTT. Its translation: CASSLLVGDQPQHF.

The sample holds one count of this clone. The rearrangement joins TRBV5-1 to TRBJ2-5; 7 nucleotides line up with TRBD1. Judging by the DNA end, TRBJ2-7 fits better; the J call may be wrong. This CDR3 spans 15 amino acids. Germline CDR1 SGHRS, CDR2 YFSETQ. CDR3 DNA sequence: TGCGCCAGCAGCTTGGCCGGGACAGCCTCCTACGAGCAGTACTTC. This encodes CASSLAGTASYEQYF.

As DNA, the CDR3 is TGTGCCACCCGTGGGGCAGCGAACACTGAAGCTTTCTTT. Translation: CATRGAANTEAFF. The chain has TRBV27 and TRBJ1-1; perhaps TRBD1 as D (5 bases). The CDR3 covers 13 residues. In germline, CDR1 is MNHEY, CDR2 SMNVEV (reference sequence). Trimming took off 10 bases at V and 1 base at J, with 13 bases between the two ends.

The rearrangement links TRBV10-3 to TRBJ1-1; maybe TRBD1 (6 bases). Germline V gene data show CDR1 as ENHRY and CDR2 as SYGVKD. Trimming pared 7 bases from V and 7 bases from J, leaving 13 bases between. This CDR3 has 12 residues. The CDR3 DNA reads TGTGCCATCACCACAGGGATTGGTGAAGCTTTCTTT. This gives the protein CAITTGIGEAFF.

The genes are TRBV5-1 and TRBJ2-7; 7 bases agree with TRBD1. Germline assignment: CDR1 SGHRS and CDR2 YFSETQ. This CDR3 has 14 amino acids. V trimming: 1 base; J trimming: 3 bases; junction bases outside the gene matches: 4. The CDR3 DNA reads TGCGCCAGCAGCTTGCAGGGGGAAATCTACGAGCAGTACTTC. Protein: CASSLQGEIYEQYF.

V and J are TRBV5-6 and TRBJ1-1; D not resolved. V was clipped by 1 base and J by 1 base, with 5 bases between them. The CDR3 extends over 13 amino acids. The V gene's germline CDR1 is SGHDT and CDR2 YYEEEE. CDR3 bases: TGTGCCAGCAGCTTGATAGAGAACACTGAAGCTTTCTTT. Its translation: CASSLIENTEAFF.

The chain couples TRBV27 to TRBJ1-2; D remains ambiguous. This CDR3 has 13 amino acids. In germline, CDR1 is MNHEY, CDR2 SMNVEV (reference sequence). Trimming pared 4 bases from V and 5 bases from J, leaving 11 bases between. In DNA form, the CDR3 reads TGTGCCAGCAGTTCCTCCGACGGGTATGGCTACACCTTC. Its protein is CASSSSDGYGYTF.

This chain links TRBV7-6 with TRBJ2-1; 7 bases fit TRBD2. The junction had 4 bases not matched to a gene; V was cut back by 0 bases and J by 8 bases. Germline loops: CDR1 SGHVS, CDR2 FNYEAQ. CDR3 length equals 14 residues. This chain's CDR3 is CASSLAGGFDEQFF. For the CDR3, the DNA is TGTGCCAGCAGCTTAGCGGGGGGGTTCGATGAGCAGTTCTTC.

The rearrangement links TRBV28 to TRBJ2-7, with unresolved D. This CDR3 region has 11 residues. Deletions cut 4 bases from V and 7 bases from J, with 8 bases between. Per germline, CDR1 MDHEN and CDR2 SYDVKM. CDR3 amino acids: CASSSAREQYF. The CDR3 region has the DNA TGTGCCAGCAGTTCCGCGCGTGAGCAGTACTTC.

The rearrangement uses TRBV4-3 and TRBJ1-2; 7 nucleotides match TRBD1. This CDR3 has 15 amino acids. V shed 1 base, J shed 1 base, and the junction held 3 bases outside the gene matches. Germline CDR1 and CDR2: LGHNA and YSLEER. CDR3 DNA sequence: TGCGCCAGCAGCCAAGGAGACAGGGATAACTATGGCTACACCTTC. Its protein is CASSQGDRDNYGYTF.

The V and J genes are TRBV2 and TRBJ2-7; 8 bases line up with TRBD2. V shed 1 base, J shed 4 bases, and the junction held 3 bases outside the gene matches. Germline V CDR1 and CDR2: SNHLY, FYNNEI. The CDR3 consists of 14 residues. The CDR3 loop is CASSEGGLAYEQYF. In DNA, the CDR3 is TGTGCCAGCAGTGAAGGAGGACTAGCTTACGAGCAGTACTTC.